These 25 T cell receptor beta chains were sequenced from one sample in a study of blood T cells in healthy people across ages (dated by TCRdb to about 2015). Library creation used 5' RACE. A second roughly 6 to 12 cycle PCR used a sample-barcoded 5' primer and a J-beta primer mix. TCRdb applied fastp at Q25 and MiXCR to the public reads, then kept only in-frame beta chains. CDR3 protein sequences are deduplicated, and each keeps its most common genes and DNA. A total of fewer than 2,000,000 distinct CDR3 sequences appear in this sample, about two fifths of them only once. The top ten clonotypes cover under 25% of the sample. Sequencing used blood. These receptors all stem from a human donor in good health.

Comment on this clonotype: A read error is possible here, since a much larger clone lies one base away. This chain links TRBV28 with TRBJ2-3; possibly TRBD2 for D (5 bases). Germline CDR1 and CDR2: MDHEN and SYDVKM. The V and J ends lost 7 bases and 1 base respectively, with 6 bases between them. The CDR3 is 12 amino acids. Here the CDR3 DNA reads TGTGCCAGCAACGGGGGCACAGATACGCAGTATTTT. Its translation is CASNGGTDTQYF.

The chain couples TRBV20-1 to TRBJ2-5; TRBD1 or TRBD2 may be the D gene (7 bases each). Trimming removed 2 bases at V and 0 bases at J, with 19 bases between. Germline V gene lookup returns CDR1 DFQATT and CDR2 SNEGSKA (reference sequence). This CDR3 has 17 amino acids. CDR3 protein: CSARPQGGGQYQETQYF. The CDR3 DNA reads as TGCAGTGCTAGACCCCAGGGGGGAGGGCAATACCAAGAGACCCAGTACTTC.

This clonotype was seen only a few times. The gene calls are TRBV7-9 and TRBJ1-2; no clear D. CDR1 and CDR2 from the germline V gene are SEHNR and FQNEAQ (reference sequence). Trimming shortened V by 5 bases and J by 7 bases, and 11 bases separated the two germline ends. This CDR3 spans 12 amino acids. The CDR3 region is CASSPVGGGYTF. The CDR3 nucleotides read TGTGCCAGCAGCCCGGTGGGAGGTGGCTACACCTTC.

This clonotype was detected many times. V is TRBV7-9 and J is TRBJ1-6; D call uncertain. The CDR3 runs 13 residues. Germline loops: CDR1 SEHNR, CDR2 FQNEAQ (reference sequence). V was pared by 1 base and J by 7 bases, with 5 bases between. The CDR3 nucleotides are TGTGCCAGCAGCTTAGGGAGAAATTCACCCCTCCACTTT. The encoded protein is CASSLGRNSPLHF.

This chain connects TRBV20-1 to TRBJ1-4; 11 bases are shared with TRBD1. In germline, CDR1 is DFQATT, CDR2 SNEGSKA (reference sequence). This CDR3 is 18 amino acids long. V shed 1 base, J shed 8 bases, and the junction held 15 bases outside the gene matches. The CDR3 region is CSARARGLRTGGGEKLFF. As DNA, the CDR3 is TGCAGTGCTAGAGCCCGAGGGCTCCGGACAGGGGGCGGCGAAAAACTGTTTTTT.

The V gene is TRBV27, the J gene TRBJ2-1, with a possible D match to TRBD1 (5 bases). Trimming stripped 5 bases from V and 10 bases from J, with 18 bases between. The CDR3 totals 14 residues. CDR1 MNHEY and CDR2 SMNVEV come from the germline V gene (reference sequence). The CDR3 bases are TGTGCCAGCAGTCGACAGATACAAAGGGCCGAGCAGTTCTTC. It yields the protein CASSRQIQRAEQFF.

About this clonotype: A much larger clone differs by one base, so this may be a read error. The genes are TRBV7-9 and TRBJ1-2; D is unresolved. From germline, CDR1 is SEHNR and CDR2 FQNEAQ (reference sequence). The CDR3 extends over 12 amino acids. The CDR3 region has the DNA TGTGCCAGCAGCTCCCGGAACTATGGCTGCACCTTC. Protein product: CASSSRNYGCTF. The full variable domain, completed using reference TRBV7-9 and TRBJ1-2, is DTGVSQNPRHKITKRGQNVTFRCDPISEHNRLYWYRQTLGQGPEFLTYFQNEAQLEKSRLLSDRFSAERPKGSFSTLEIQRTEQGDSAMYLCASSSRNYGCTFGSGTRLTVV.

CDR3 sequence (DNA): TGTGCCAGCAGCTTAACTGTAGGGAACACTGAAGCTTTCTTT. Its protein is CASSLTVGNTEAFF. This chain connects TRBV7-3 to TRBJ1-1; D is unclear. Trimming took 0 bases from V and 1 from J, leaving 6 bases between them. The CDR3 runs to 14 residues. Germline values: CDR1 SGHTA, CDR2 FQGTGA.

Written as DNA, the CDR3 is TGTGCCAGCAACCCCGCAGGAGGGGCCGAGCAGTACTTC. This encodes CASNPAGGAEQYF. The V gene is TRBV6-2 or TRBV6-3, the J gene TRBJ2-4; a possible D gene is TRBD2 (6 bases). The DNA end favors TRBJ2-7, so the J call may be wrong. This CDR3 is built from 13 residues. Per germline, CDR1 MNHEY and CDR2 SVGEGT.

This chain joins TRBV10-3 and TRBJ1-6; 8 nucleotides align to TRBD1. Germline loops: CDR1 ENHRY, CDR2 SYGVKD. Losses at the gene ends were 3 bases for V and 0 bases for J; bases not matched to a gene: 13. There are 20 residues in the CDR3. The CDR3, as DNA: TGTGCCATCAGTGATATAGACAGGGGCAAACATCGCTCCTATAATTCACCCCTCCACTTT. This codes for CAISDIDRGKHRSYNSPLHF.

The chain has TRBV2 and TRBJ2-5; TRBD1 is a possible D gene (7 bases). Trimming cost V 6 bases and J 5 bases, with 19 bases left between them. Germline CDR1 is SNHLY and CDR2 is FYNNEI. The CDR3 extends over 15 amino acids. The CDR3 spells CASSAVTGEAETQYF. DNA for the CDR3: TGTGCCAGCAGCGCCGTCACAGGGGAGGCGGAGACCCAGTACTTC. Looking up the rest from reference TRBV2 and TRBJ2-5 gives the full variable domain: EPEVTQTPSHQVTQMGQEVILRCVPISNHLYFYWYRQILGQKVEFLVSFYNNEISEKSEIFDDQFSVERPDGSNFTLKIRSTKLEDSAMYFCASSAVTGEAETQYFGPGTRLLVL.

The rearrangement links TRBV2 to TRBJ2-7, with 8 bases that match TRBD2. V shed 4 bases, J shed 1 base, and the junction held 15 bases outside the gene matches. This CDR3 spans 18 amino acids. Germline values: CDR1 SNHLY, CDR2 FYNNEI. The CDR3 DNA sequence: TGTGCCAGCAGTGGGGGGAATGAACTAGCGGTGTATTCCTACGAGCAGTACTTC. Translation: CASSGGNELAVYSYEQYF.

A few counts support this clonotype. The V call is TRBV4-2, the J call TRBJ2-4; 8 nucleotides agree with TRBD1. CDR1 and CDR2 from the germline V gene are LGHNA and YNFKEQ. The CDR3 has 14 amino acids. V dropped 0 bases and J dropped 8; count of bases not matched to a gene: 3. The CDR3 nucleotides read TGTGCCAGCAGCCAAGACAGGGGGCTGGACATTCAGTACTTC. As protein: CASSQDRGLDIQYF.

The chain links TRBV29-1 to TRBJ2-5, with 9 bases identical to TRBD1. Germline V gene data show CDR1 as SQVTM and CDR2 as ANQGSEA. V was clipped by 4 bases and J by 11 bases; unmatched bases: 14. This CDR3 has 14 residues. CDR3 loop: CSVGVNRGQNEQYF. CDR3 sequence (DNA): TGCAGCGTTGGGGTAAACAGGGGGCAAAATGAGCAGTACTTC. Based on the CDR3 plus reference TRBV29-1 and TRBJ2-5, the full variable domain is SAVISQKPSRDICQRGTSLTIQCQVDSQVTMMFWYRQQPGQSLTLIATANQGSEATYESGFVIDKFPISRPNLTFSTLTVSNMSPEDSSIYLCSVGVNRGQNEQYFGPGTRLLVL.

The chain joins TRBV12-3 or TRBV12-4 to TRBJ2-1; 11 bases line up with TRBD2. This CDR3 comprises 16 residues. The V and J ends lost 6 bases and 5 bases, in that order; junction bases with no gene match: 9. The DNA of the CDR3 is TGTGCCAGCAGAAACCTTAGCGGGGGGGTGGACAATGAGCAGTTCTTC. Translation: CASRNLSGGVDNEQFF.

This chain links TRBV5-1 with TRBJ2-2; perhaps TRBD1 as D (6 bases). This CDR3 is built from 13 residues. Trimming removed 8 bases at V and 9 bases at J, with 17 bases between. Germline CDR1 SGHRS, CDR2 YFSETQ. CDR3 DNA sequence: TGCGCCAGTCCACAGGGACGGGGCTGGGAGCTGTTTTTT. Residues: CASPQGRGWELFF. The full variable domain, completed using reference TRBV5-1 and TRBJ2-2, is KAGVTQTPRYLIKTRGQQVTLSCSPISGHRSVSWYQQTPGQGLQFLFEYFSETQRNKGNFPGRFSGRQFSNSRSEMNVSTLELGDSALYLCASPQGRGWELFFGEGSRLTVL.

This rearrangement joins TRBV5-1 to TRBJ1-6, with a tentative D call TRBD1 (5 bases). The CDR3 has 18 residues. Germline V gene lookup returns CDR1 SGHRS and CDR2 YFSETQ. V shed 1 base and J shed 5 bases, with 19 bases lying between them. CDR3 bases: TGCGCCAGCAGCTTGAAGGGCGCTCCCGGGGGTAATAATTCACCCCTCCACTTT. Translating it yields CASSLKGAPGGNNSPLHF.

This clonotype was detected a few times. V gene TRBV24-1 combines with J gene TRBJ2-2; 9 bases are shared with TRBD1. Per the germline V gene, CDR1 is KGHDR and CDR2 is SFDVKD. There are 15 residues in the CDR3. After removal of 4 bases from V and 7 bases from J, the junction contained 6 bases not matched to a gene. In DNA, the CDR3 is TGTGCCACCAGTGACCGGGACAGGGTCATCGGGGAGCTGTTTTTT. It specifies CATSDRDRVIGELFF.

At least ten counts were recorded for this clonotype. For the CDR3, the DNA is TGTGCCACCCGGACAGGGGGCGACACCGGGGAGCTGTTTTTT. This encodes CATRTGGDTGELFF. The V and J genes are TRBV6-2 or TRBV6-3 and TRBJ2-2; the match to TRBD1 covers 11 bases. With 10 bases clipped from V and 3 bases from J, the junction kept 4 bases outside the gene matches. CDR3 length: 14 residues. Germline V gives CDR1 MNHEY, CDR2 SVGEGT.

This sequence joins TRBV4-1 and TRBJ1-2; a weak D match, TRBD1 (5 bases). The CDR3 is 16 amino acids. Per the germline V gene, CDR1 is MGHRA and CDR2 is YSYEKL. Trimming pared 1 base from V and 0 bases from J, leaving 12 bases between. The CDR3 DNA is TGCGCCAGCAGCCAAGGGATGGACATTACTAACTATGGCTACACCTTC. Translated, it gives CASSQGMDITNYGYTF.

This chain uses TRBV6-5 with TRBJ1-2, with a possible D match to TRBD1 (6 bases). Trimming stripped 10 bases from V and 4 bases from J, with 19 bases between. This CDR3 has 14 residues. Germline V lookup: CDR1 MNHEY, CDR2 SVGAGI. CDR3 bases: TGTGCCACCAGGGGCCGATCGGCGGGCTATGGCTACACCTTC. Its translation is CATRGRSAGYGYTF.

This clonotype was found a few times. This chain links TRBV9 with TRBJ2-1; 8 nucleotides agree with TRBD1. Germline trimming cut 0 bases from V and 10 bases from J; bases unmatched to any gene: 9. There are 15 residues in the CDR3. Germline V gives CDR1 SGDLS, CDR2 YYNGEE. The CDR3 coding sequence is TGTGCCAGCAGCGTAGGTCATGGACAGGGCTACGAGCAGTTCTTC. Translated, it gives CASSVGHGQGYEQFF.

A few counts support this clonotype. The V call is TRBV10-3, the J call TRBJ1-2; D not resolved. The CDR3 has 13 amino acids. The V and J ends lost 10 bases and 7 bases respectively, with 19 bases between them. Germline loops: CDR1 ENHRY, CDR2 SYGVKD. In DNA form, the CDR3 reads TGTGCCACCGAACCCCGGAGAGACCTTGGCTACACCTTC. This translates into CATEPRRDLGYTF.

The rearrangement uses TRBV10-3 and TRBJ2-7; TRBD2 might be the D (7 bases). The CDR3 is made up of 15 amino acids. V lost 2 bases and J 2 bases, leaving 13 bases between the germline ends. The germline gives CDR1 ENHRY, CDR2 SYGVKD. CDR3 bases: TGTGCCATCAGTGAGGGGAGGGGGGGCCCCTACGAGCAGTACTTC. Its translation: CAISEGRGGPYEQYF.

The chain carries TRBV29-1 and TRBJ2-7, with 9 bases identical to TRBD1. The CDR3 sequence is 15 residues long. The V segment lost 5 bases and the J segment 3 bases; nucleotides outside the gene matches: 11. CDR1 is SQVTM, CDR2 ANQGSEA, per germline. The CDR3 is CSVHSGTGSFYEQYF. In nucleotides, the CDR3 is TGCAGCGTTCATTCAGGGACAGGGAGTTTCTACGAGCAGTACTTC.